The 20 T cell receptor beta chains in this list originate from one sample, sequenced in a study of CD8+ T cells in alopecia areata. Following extraction, RNA underwent reverse transcription to cDNA, which served as the sequencing template. Repertoires were generated with immunoSEQ multiplex PCR, while TCRdb's copy carries only in-frame clones and drops some. The sample carries roughly 100,000 clones, 86% recorded once. Treatment: oral pan-JAK inhibitor, 5-10 mg twice daily. The starting material was CD8+ T cells sorted from blood, obtained around week 34, from a patient treated with tofacitinib. These receptors were obtained from a human donor with alopecia areata.

The sample holds one count of this clone. The V gene is TRBV5-1, the J gene TRBJ2-7; D is undetermined. This CDR3 has 13 residues. The germline V and J ends were trimmed by 2 bases and 4 bases, with 10 bases remaining between them. CDR1 SGHRS and CDR2 YFSETQ come from the germline V gene. CDR3: CASSFGPLYEQYF. The CDR3 region has the DNA TGCGCCAGCAGCTTTGGACCACTATACGAGCAGTACTTC.

The chain recombines TRBV4-1 with TRBJ2-7; 7 nucleotides line up with TRBD2. Germline CDR1 and CDR2: MGHRA and YSYEKL. The J segment lost 6 bases and the V segment lost 2 bases, leaving 7 bases of the junction unmatched. CDR3 length: 14 amino acids. The CDR3 DNA reads as TGCGCCAGCAGCCAATCTACTAGCGTAAGCGAGCAGTACTTC. Its protein product is CASSQSTSVSEQYF.

The rearrangement links TRBV5-6 to TRBJ1-6; no reliable D call. V was pared by 4 bases and J by 6 bases, with 5 bases between. The CDR3 totals 12 residues. Germline CDR1 is SGHDT and CDR2 is YYEEEE. The CDR3 here is CASSIGNSPLHF. DNA of the CDR3: TGTGCCAGCAGCATAGGTAATTCACCCCTCCACTTT.

The chain employs TRBV9 and TRBJ2-3; D assignment may be TRBD1 or TRBD2 (5 bases each). The CDR3 runs 15 residues. Germline CDR1 and CDR2: SGDLS and YYNGEE. V dropped 4 bases and J dropped 0 bases, with 12 bases sitting between them. In DNA form, the CDR3 reads TGTGCCAGCAGCCCCCACGGGGCTAGCACAGATACGCAGTATTTT. Its translation: CASSPHGASTDTQYF.

The chain employs TRBV4-2 and TRBJ2-5, with D perhaps given as TRBD1 or TRBD2 (5 bases each). Near its end, the DNA agrees better with TRBJ2-7, so the J call may be wrong. Germline lookup yields CDR1 LGHNA and CDR2 YNFKEQ. The CDR3 runs to 13 residues. CDR3 in amino acids: CASSQDHGGEQYF. The DNA for the CDR3 is TGTGCCAGCAGCCAAGATCATGGGGGCGAGCAGTACTTC.

The V gene is TRBV30, the J gene TRBJ2-1, with 7 bases matching TRBD2. V lost 8 bases and J lost 7; bases outside the gene matches: 17. Per germline, CDR1 GTSNPN and CDR2 SVGIG (reference sequence). The CDR3 is 15 residues long. The CDR3 here is CAALLPGLGLNEQFF. The DNA of the CDR3 is TGTGCCGCATTATTACCTGGACTAGGGTTGAATGAGCAGTTCTTC.

The rearrangement links TRBV5-5 to TRBJ2-1, with 7 positions matching TRBD2. The V segment lost 1 base and the J segment 5 bases; nucleotides outside the gene matches: 12. Germline loops: CDR1 SGHKS, CDR2 YYEKEE (reference sequence). The length of the CDR3 is 17 residues. The chain's CDR3 is CASSLTPGGRVDNEQFF. The CDR3 bases are TGTGCCAGCAGCTTGACCCCTGGGGGGAGGGTCGACAATGAGCAGTTCTTC.

The chain has TRBV27 and TRBJ2-5; D possibly corresponds to TRBD1 (5 bases). The DNA end favors TRBJ2-7, so the J call may be wrong. The CDR3 consists of 13 residues. Per germline, CDR1 MNHEY and CDR2 SMNVEV (reference sequence). The CDR3 spells CAVRTQAPYEQYF. The CDR3 DNA follows: TGTGCCGTCCGGACACAAGCCCCATACGAGCAGTACTTC.

The CDR3, as DNA: TGTGCCAGCAGTTACTCCCGGGAGACCAACAATGAGCAGTTCTTC. This gives the protein CASSYSRETNNEQFF. The chain links TRBV6-6 to TRBJ2-1; D is possibly TRBD2 (6 bases). Trimming took off 0 bases at V and 5 bases at J, with 11 bases between the two ends. Germline V gene sequence: CDR1 MNHNY, CDR2 SVGAGI (reference sequence). This CDR3 region has 15 residues.

This sequence joins TRBV7-9 and TRBJ1-2; no reliable D call. This CDR3 contains 14 residues. Looked up from germline, CDR1 is SEHNR and CDR2 is FQNEAQ (reference sequence). The V gene lost 0 bases and the J gene lost 6 bases, with 11 bases spanning the gap. The CDR3 protein is CASSLAAEADGYTF. The CDR3 DNA follows: TGTGCCAGCAGCTTAGCGGCAGAGGCGGATGGCTACACCTTC.

The rearrangement joins TRBV11-1 to TRBJ2-7, with unresolved D. The CDR3 contains 13 residues. The V gene's germline CDR1 is SGHAT and CDR2 FQDESV (reference sequence). Trimming removed 5 bases from V and 0 bases from J, with 8 bases in between. CDR3 DNA sequence: TGTGCCAGCAGCCATCGGTTCTCCTACGAGCAGTACTTC. Its protein product is CASSHRFSYEQYF.

The V and J genes are TRBV9 and TRBJ1-3; no definite D call. Trimming pared 0 bases from V and 3 bases from J, leaving 4 bases between. This CDR3 is 13 amino acids long. CDR1 SGDLS and CDR2 YYNGEE come from the germline V gene. The CDR3 loop reads CASSVGYGNTIYF. The CDR3 coding sequence is TGTGCCAGCAGCGTAGGTTATGGAAACACCATATATTTT.

This chain uses TRBV29-1 with TRBJ2-1; D ambiguous. The germline V and J ends were trimmed by 4 bases and 6 bases, with 4 bases remaining between them. In germline, CDR1 is SQVTM, CDR2 ANQGSEA. The CDR3 runs 10 residues. CDR3 nucleotide sequence: TGCAGCGTTGCGACCAATGAGCAGTTCTTC. Protein: CSVATNEQFF.

The J gene is TRBJ2-1, the V gene TRBV29-1; D remains ambiguous. The CDR3 spans 13 residues. V lost 5 bases, J lost 0 bases, and 8 bases lay in between. The germline V gene encodes CDR1 SQVTM and CDR2 ANQGSEA. This CDR3 is CSVPGSSYNEQFF. The CDR3 DNA follows: TGCAGCGTTCCGGGTAGCTCCTACAATGAGCAGTTCTTC.

The V call is TRBV6-5, the J call TRBJ2-7; no clear D gene. Trimming took 2 bases from V and 4 from J, leaving 9 bases between them. Germline V CDR1 and CDR2: MNHEY, SVGAGI. The CDR3 is 13 residues long. The chain's CDR3 is CASSYEHGYEQYF. DNA for the CDR3: TGTGCCAGCAGTTACGAACACGGATACGAGCAGTACTTC.

V and J are TRBV19 and TRBJ1-1; D not resolved. Trimming removed 0 bases at V and 6 bases at J, with 11 bases between. The CDR3 length is 14 residues. Germline CDR1 LNHDA, CDR2 SQIVND (reference sequence). The CDR3 nucleotides are TGTGCCAGTAGTATAGAGCCGGATATGGCTGAAGCTTTCTTT. Translated: CASSIEPDMAEAFF.

The CDR3 is CASSVIDSFPSYEQYF. The CDR3 DNA reads as TGTGCCAGCAGCGTAATAGACAGTTTCCCCTCCTACGAGCAGTACTTC. The genes are TRBV9 and TRBJ2-7; the D gene is possibly TRBD1 (5 bases). The V and J ends lost 1 base and 0 bases respectively, with 14 bases between them. Germline CDR1 SGDLS, CDR2 YYNGEE. This CDR3 spans 16 amino acids.

The CDR3 DNA follows: TGTGCCAGCAGCCAACCGGGACTGAAATACAATGAGCAGTTCTTC. It yields the protein CASSQPGLKYNEQFF. This chain links TRBV14 with TRBJ2-1; possibly TRBD2 for D (6 bases). CDR3 length equals 15 residues. V was pared by 2 bases and J by 4 bases, with 12 bases between. Germline CDR1 SGHDN, CDR2 FVKESK.

The genes are TRBV6-1 and TRBJ2-7; the match to TRBD2 covers 9 bases. Germline V CDR1 and CDR2: MNHNS, SASEGT. J was trimmed by 4 bases and V by 8 bases; bases with no gene match: 12. The CDR3 extends over 15 amino acids. The CDR3 loop reads CASGWREGNNYEQYF. The DNA for the CDR3 is TGTGCCAGCGGATGGCGGGAGGGAAACAATTACGAGCAGTACTTC.

This chain uses TRBV11-2 with TRBJ1-4; TRBD1 matches 9 bases. This CDR3 contains 17 residues. The J segment lost 7 bases and the V segment lost 4 bases, leaving 13 bases of the junction unmatched. Germline values: CDR1 SGHAT, CDR2 FQNNGV. This chain's CDR3 is CASSSILPGQGGEKLFF. CDR3 DNA: TGTGCCAGCAGCTCCATTCTGCCGGGACAGGGTGGTGAAAAACTGTTTTTT.